This TCR beta chain was observed in a study of T cell responses to AZD1222 COVID-19 vaccine. The data were produced by immunoSEQ multiplex PCR, yet TCRdb's version contains in-frame clones alone and is incomplete. The sample yields approximately 190,000 clones, just over 90% seen once. The CDR3 runs 14 residues. CDR1 is MNHEY and CDR2 is SMNVEV in the germline V gene (reference sequence). V lost 5 bases, J lost 2 bases, and 13 bases lay in between. A note on this clone: What it recognizes is unknown.

Broader study findings: A rise in Spike-specific TCR breadth and depth followed two AZD1222 doses.

The source of this sequence is an adult in good health. J is TRBJ2-7 and V is TRBV27; weak D call: TRBD1 (5 bases). Source: peripheral blood, taken on day 0 of AZD1222 vaccination. The CDR3 spells CASSPSTATYEQYF. CDR3 nucleotide sequence: TGTGCCAGCAGTCCTTCGACAGCCACCTACGAGCAGTACTTC.